This TCR beta chain comes out of a study of T cell responses to AZD1222 COVID-19 vaccine. The germline CDR1 and CDR2 sequences are KGHSH and LQKENI. This CDR3 has 15 amino acids. Trimming took 2 bases from V and 0 from J, leaving 11 bases between them. Profiled with immunoSEQ multiplex PCR; TCRdb holds only in-frame clones, not every one. The table shows just under 90,000 clones, with roughly 86% occurring only once. The receptor was derived from an adult in good health. The V gene is TRBV18, the J gene TRBJ2-7, with D possibly being TRBD1 (6 bases). Here the sequenced sample was peripheral blood, taken on day 0 of AZD1222 vaccination. The CDR3 region is CASSPFRGDSYEQYF. For the CDR3, the DNA is TGTGCCAGCTCACCATTCAGGGGCGACTCCTACGAGCAGTACTTC.